This T cell receptor (beta chain) was retrieved from a study of OX40 agonist ivuxolimab in advanced cancers. On the study more broadly: The dose-escalation group included hepatocellular carcinoma, melanoma, renal cell carcinoma and head and neck cancer. The group had a mean age of around 64 years, ranged from about 23 to 79, and was just under 85% male. It was permissible to have had prior anti-PD-1, anti-PD-L1 or anti-CTLA-4 therapy, and less than 45% had some. Overall study results and limits: Also present in some nonresponders was a low level of normalized T-cell clonal expansion.

The repertoire was sequenced with immunoSEQ multiplex PCR; TCRdb's copy has only in-frame clones and lacks some. The sample contains approximately 70,000 clones, just over 90% of which appear only once. A word on this clone: What it recognizes is unknown.

The CDR3 extends over 14 amino acids. CDR1 and CDR2 from the germline V gene are MNHEY and SMNVEV (reference sequence). The ends were cut back, 2 bases at V and 3 bases at J, with 8 bases in the middle. The gene calls are TRBV27 and TRBJ2-1; D not certain. This sample comprised CD4+ or CD8+ T cells sorted from blood, obtained in a trial of the OX40 agonist ivuxolimab. The source is an adult with an advanced solid tumor such as melanoma, head and neck, liver or kidney cancer. This chain's CDR3 is CASSLGMGYNEQFF. DNA of the CDR3: TGTGCCAGCAGTTTAGGCATGGGCTACAATGAGCAGTTCTTC.